These 12 T cell receptor beta chains were sequenced from one sample in a study of shared clonotypes between healthy human individuals. Clones were sequenced by immunoSEQ multiplex PCR, and TCRdb holds only the in-frame ones, with some missing. The sample has roughly 120,000 clones; around 66% are singletons. The specimen sequenced was memory CD8+ T cells sorted from blood. As to subset: CD45RO+ cells pooled with CCR7-negative TemRA cells. These receptors all stem from a woman aged 25-40 years in good health.

The J gene is TRBJ2-2, the V gene TRBV18; D is ambiguous. From germline, CDR1 is KGHSH and CDR2 LQKENI. The CDR3 covers 15 residues. The V end was cut by 3 bases, the J end by 5 bases, with 13 bases between. DNA of the CDR3: TGTGCCAGCTCACCGATAGACGACTCGACCGGGGAGCTGTTTTTT. Its translation: CASSPIDDSTGELFF.

V is TRBV5-1 and J is TRBJ2-7; D may be TRBD1 (7 bases). CDR1 and CDR2 (germline): SGHRS, YFSETQ. This CDR3 has 15 amino acids. V lost 3 bases, J lost 4 bases, and 17 bases lay in between. The DNA of the CDR3 is TGCGCCAGCAGCTATGCTTCGGCAGGGGGGTACGAGCAGTACTTC. Encoded protein: CASSYASAGGYEQYF.

This clone was detected a few times. The chain links TRBV15 to TRBJ2-7, with 8 bases aligning to TRBD1. Trimming at V came to 3 bases and at J to 1 base, leaving 2 bases not matched to a gene. This CDR3 spans 14 amino acids. Germline-derived CDR1 and CDR2 are LNHNV and YYDKDF (reference sequence). The CDR3 DNA is TGTGCCACCAGCAGGGACAGGGAATCCTACGAGCAGTACTTC. Translation gives CATSRDRESYEQYF.

This clone is a singleton in its sample. The chain links TRBV11-3 to TRBJ2-7; D gene unclear. The ends were cut back, 1 base at V and 4 bases at J, with 8 bases in the middle. Per germline, CDR1 SGHNT and CDR2 YENEEA. CDR3 length: 13 amino acids. CDR3 amino acids: CASSLGNSYEQYF. The CDR3 DNA reads as TGTGCCAGCAGCTTAGGCAATTCATACGAGCAGTACTTC.

The chain has TRBV5-4 and TRBJ2-5; TRBD1 is a possible D gene (5 bases). The V end was cut by 0 bases, the J end by 10 bases, with 13 bases between. In germline, CDR1 is SGHNT, CDR2 YYREEE (reference sequence). CDR3 length equals 13 residues. CDR3 sequence reads: CASSLVSREDQYF. DNA of the CDR3: TGTGCCAGCAGCTTGGTGAGCAGGGAAGACCAGTACTTC.

Remarks on this clone: An end of the junction differs from the germline gene, which may be a read error. This chain uses TRBV6-1 with TRBJ2-7, with 8 positions matching TRBD2. The CDR3 spans 12 residues. Germline lookup yields CDR1 MNHNS and CDR2 SASEGT. DNA for the CDR3: TGTGCCAGCAGTGACCTTAGCGGGGCTCCTTTCTTC. Its protein is CASSDLSGAPFF.

This clone came up a few times. V and J are TRBV7-9 and TRBJ2-7; 8 bases line up with TRBD2. This CDR3 region has 14 residues. The V segment lost 3 bases and the J segment 4 bases; nucleotides outside the gene matches: 5. Germline-derived CDR1 and CDR2 are SEHNR and FQNEAQ (reference sequence). CDR3: CASSFSGGLYEQYF. The DNA for the CDR3 is TGTGCCAGCAGCTTTTCGGGAGGGCTGTACGAGCAGTACTTC. Looking up the rest from reference TRBV7-9 and TRBJ2-7 gives the full variable domain: DTGVSQNPRHKITKRGQNVTFRCDPISEHNRLYWYRQTLGQGPEFLTYFQNEAQLEKSRLLSDRFSAERPKGSFSTLEIQRTEQGDSAMYLCASSFSGGLYEQYFGPGTRLTVT.

V gene TRBV5-1 combines with J gene TRBJ2-5; D unclear. The CDR3 spans 16 residues. V was cut by 1 base and J by 4 bases, with 17 bases left in between. Germline CDR1 is SGHRS and CDR2 is YFSETQ. The CDR3 here is CASSLRSEFYGETQYF. In DNA form, the CDR3 reads TGCGCCAGCAGCTTGAGGTCAGAATTTTATGGAGAGACCCAGTACTTC.

The V gene is TRBV11-2, the J gene TRBJ1-3; no definite D call. This CDR3 has 15 amino acids. Trimming cost V 5 bases and J 8 bases, with 19 bases left between them. Germline assignment: CDR1 SGHAT and CDR2 FQNNGV. This CDR3 reads CASSPLKARSDTIYF. DNA for the CDR3: TGTGCCAGCAGCCCCCTAAAGGCGAGGTCGGACACCATATATTTT.

The CDR3 bases are TGCAGCGCAGTAACAGGGAAAGCTTTCTTT. Protein: CSAVTGKAFF. This chain links TRBV29-1 with TRBJ1-1, with D possibly matching TRBD1 (6 bases). Germline lookup yields CDR1 SQVTM and CDR2 ANQGSEA. CDR3 length: 10 amino acids. Trimming took 7 bases from V and 9 from J, leaving 12 bases between them. The full variable domain, its missing parts supplied by reference TRBV29-1 and TRBJ1-1, is SAVISQKPSRDICQRGTSLTIQCQVDSQVTMMFWYRQQPGQSLTLIATANQGSEATYESGFVIDKFPISRPNLTFSTLTVSNMSPEDSSIYLCSAVTGKAFFGQGTRLTVV.

The gene calls are TRBV7-6 and TRBJ2-1; either TRBD1 or TRBD2 may fit D (5 bases each). The germline gives CDR1 SGHVS, CDR2 FNYEAQ. This CDR3 is 15 amino acids long. V dropped 4 bases and J dropped 0 bases, with 10 bases sitting between them. CDR3 coding DNA: TGTGCCAGCAGCTCCGGGACGGGCTCCTACAATGAGCAGTTCTTC. Protein product: CASSSGTGSYNEQFF.

There are a few counts of this clone. A read error is the likely source, as a far larger clone sits one nucleotide away. The sample carries other DNA sequences with the same CDR3. V is TRBV5-4 and J is TRBJ2-7, with 10 bases identical to TRBD2. There are 16 residues in the CDR3. With 4 bases clipped from V and 1 base from J, the junction kept 8 bases outside the gene matches. Germline V lookup: CDR1 SGHNT, CDR2 YYREEE (reference sequence). CDR3 sequence reads: CASSQGLAVSSYEQYF. CDR3 bases: TGTGCCAGCAGCCAAGGACTAGCGGTTTCATCCTACGAGCAGTACTTC. Full variable domain (missing parts from reference TRBV5-4 and TRBJ2-7): ETGVTQSPTHLIKTRGQQVTLRCSSQSGHNTVSWYQQALGQGPQFIFQYYREEENGRGNFPPRFSGLQFPNYSSELNVNALELDDSALYLCASSQGLAVSSYEQYFGPGTRLTVT.